The entry below describes one T cell receptor beta chain. The antigen remains unidentified. The assay ran at deep level. TCRdb's table, derived via immunoSEQ multiplex PCR, lists solely in-frame clones and lacks some. Among millions of clones, roughly 95% were seen once, and the ten largest hold about 0.13%. Germline loops: CDR1 SGHRS, CDR2 YFSETQ. V trimming: 1 base; J trimming: 1 base; junction bases outside the gene matches: 6. The CDR3 loop spans 17 amino acids. The sample comes from a study of shared clonotypes between healthy human individuals. Study in general: Contributing individuals were two females and three males aged 18 to 49.

Study-wide points: Sequencing depth was expected to influence donor clonotype sharing.

This clonotype was obtained from a man between 18 and 29 years old in good health. Sequencing was done on a sample of naive CD4+ T cells sorted from blood. Subset meaning: CD45RA+ positively selected. The chain links TRBV5-1 to TRBJ2-2; 8 bases line up with TRBD1. The CDR3 reads CASSLFAGGLNTGELFF. CDR3 DNA sequence: TGCGCCAGCAGCTTGTTCGCAGGGGGCTTGAACACCGGGGAGCTGTTTTTT.